What follows is one TCR beta chain and its context. Germline assignment: CDR1 MNHNY and CDR2 SVGAGI (reference sequence). Trimming left V 6 bases short and J 1 base short, with 16 bases between. CDR3 length equals 15 residues. The data belong to a study of blood T cell repertoires in COVID-19. The wider study: Sources were T cells, B-cell-depleted T cells, or PBMCs; the material itself was cDNA or gDNA.

Using immunoSEQ multiplex PCR, the repertoire was profiled, and TCRdb retains in-frame clones only, with some absent. The sample yields around 81,000 clones, approximately 89% seen once. The chain is built from TRBV6-6 and TRBJ2-7, with D tentatively TRBD2 (6 bases). The TCR sequence derives from an older woman with acute or convalescent COVID-19. The sample taken for sequencing was peripheral blood. Here the CDR3 DNA reads TGTGCCAGCAGCCAAGGTCGGGGGTCATCCTACGAGCAGTACTTC. This sequence encodes CASSQGRGSSYEQYF.